The 8 T cell receptor beta chains given below trace back to one sample, sequenced in a study of T cell changes during pregnancy in multiple sclerosis. The table came from immunoSEQ multiplex PCR; TCRdb's copy has only in-frame clones and leaves some out. The profile shows about 99,000 clones, over 85% of them singletons. The sequencing used peripheral blood, collected after pregnancy. Receptors originate from a female donor with multiple sclerosis, enrolled in a pregnancy study.

The chain couples TRBV6-6 to TRBJ2-3; tentative D call: TRBD1 (6 bases). Germline loops: CDR1 MNHNY, CDR2 SVGAGI (reference sequence). V gave up 6 bases and J gave up 1 base, with 14 bases separating them. The CDR3 runs 15 residues. CDR3 sequence: CASRLQGIGTDTQYF. CDR3 coding DNA: TGTGCCAGCAGGCTACAGGGAATCGGCACAGATACGCAGTATTTT.

The V call is TRBV29-1, the J call TRBJ1-4; 8 nucleotides line up with TRBD1. This CDR3 region has 16 residues. V lost 6 bases and J lost 0; bases outside the gene matches: 9. Germline V gene data show CDR1 as SQVTM and CDR2 as ANQGSEA. The CDR3 bases are TGCAGCGTCTTACCGACAGGGGAAGCAACTAATGAAAAACTGTTTTTT. This gives the protein CSVLPTGEATNEKLFF.

This chain connects TRBV21-1 to TRBJ2-2; TRBD1, as called in the table, went unchecked against the DNA. TRBV21-1 is shown as a pseudogene. The CDR3 totals 16 residues. CDR3 residues: CASSKIDRGGTGELFF. As DNA, the CDR3 is TGTGCCAGCAGCAAAATAGACAGGGGGGGCACCGGGGAGCTGTTTTTT.

V and J are TRBV5-1 and TRBJ2-1; 7 bases agree with TRBD1. V lost 4 bases, J lost 9 bases, and 19 bases stayed unmatched. The germline V gene encodes CDR1 SGHRS and CDR2 YFSETQ. The CDR3 is 17 residues long. CDR3 DNA: TGCGCCAGCAGCGCCCAGCACCCCATTGACAGGGCCGGTGAGCAGTTCTTC. As protein: CASSAQHPIDRAGEQFF.

The rearrangement joins TRBV19 to TRBJ2-1; D possibly corresponds to TRBD1 (6 bases). Germline CDR1 reads LNHDA; CDR2 reads SQIVND (reference sequence). V was shortened by 4 bases and J by 10 bases, with 14 bases between the two germline ends. The CDR3 spans 13 residues. As DNA, the CDR3 is TGTGCCAGTAGTAACGGACAGTCCAGGGAGCAGTTCTTC. Protein product: CASSNGQSREQFF.

The J gene is TRBJ2-7, the V gene TRBV2; tentatively, D is TRBD2 (5 bases). Trimming took off 5 bases at V and 5 bases at J, with 16 bases between the two ends. CDR1 SNHLY and CDR2 FYNNEI come from the germline V gene. The CDR3 loop spans 14 amino acids. The CDR3, as DNA: TGTGCCAGCAGTCCCGGGGAGCCACCACACGAGCAGTACTTC. As protein: CASSPGEPPHEQYF. The complete variable domain, with remaining parts taken from reference TRBV2 and TRBJ2-7, reads EPEVTQTPSHQVTQMGQEVILRCVPISNHLYFYWYRQILGQKVEFLVSFYNNEISEKSEIFDDQFSVERPDGSNFTLKIRSTKLEDSAMYFCASSPGEPPHEQYFGPGTRLTVT.

The chain joins TRBV5-4 to TRBJ2-6; TRBD1 matches at 7 bases. The CDR3 sequence is 17 residues long. Germline-derived CDR1 and CDR2 are SGHNT and YYREEE (reference sequence). The ends lost 4 bases at V and 3 bases at J; junction bases unmatched: 10. CDR3 loop: CASSKRKTGDGANVLTF. The CDR3 DNA sequence: TGTGCCAGCAGCAAGAGGAAAACAGGGGATGGGGCCAACGTCCTGACTTTC.

V usage is TRBV30 and J usage is TRBJ1-2; 7 bases match TRBD1. CDR1 and CDR2 from the germline V gene are GTSNPN and SVGIG (reference sequence). The ends lost 8 bases at V and 7 bases at J; junction bases unmatched: 13. The CDR3 covers 13 residues. In DNA form, the CDR3 reads TGTGCCCGCTCCCGGGACAGAGGTACTGGCTACACCTTC. This gives the protein CARSRDRGTGYTF.